This TCR beta chain originates from a study of human T cells and chemical hapten exposure. Study-wide background: Alopecia areata, totalis or universalis was found in mostly female patients. General study points: Versus controls, significantly more large CDR3 similarity clusters arose from expanded TCRs.

From germline, CDR1 is SQVTM and CDR2 ANQGSEA. V lost 4 bases and J 5 bases, leaving 14 bases between the germline ends. The CDR3 runs 13 residues. What the library attached to individual cDNA molecules were unique molecular identifiers. MiXCR, run by TCRdb on the RACE reads, gives a single entry per CDR3 protein. The table includes 80,000 or so distinct CDR3 sequences, around a tenth detected once. Sample time point: patch test 1, 2 weeks after DPC sensitization. The treatment denotes: therapeutic diphenylcyclopropenone sensitization with weekly scalp DPC. Sample donors consisted of patients with alopecia, aged 18 to 70 years, who were suitable for DPC. A note on this clonotype: Its antigen remains unknown.

The sequencing used whole blood, collected in connection with sensitization to the hapten diphenylcyclopropenone (DPC). This receptor was obtained from a woman in her 50s with alopecia areata. Some clones in this sample may be carry-over from other donors' samples. This chain links TRBV29-1 with TRBJ2-5; D may be TRBD1 (5 bases). The DNA of the CDR3 is TGCAGCGTTGTACACAGGAGCCAGGAGACCCAGTACTTC. It specifies CSVVHRSQETQYF.